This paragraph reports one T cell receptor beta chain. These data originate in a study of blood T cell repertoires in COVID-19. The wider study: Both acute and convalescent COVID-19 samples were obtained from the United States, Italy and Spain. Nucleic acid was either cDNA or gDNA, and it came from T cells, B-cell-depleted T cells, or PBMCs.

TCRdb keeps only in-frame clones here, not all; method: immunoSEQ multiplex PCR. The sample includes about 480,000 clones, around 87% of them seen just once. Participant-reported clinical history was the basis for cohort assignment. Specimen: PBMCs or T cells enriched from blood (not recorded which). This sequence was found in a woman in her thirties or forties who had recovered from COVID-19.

This CDR3 reads CASRGDTSTDTQYF. CDR3 nucleotides: TGCGCCAGCAGAGGGGATACTAGCACAGATACGCAGTATTTT. The chain links TRBV5-1 to TRBJ2-3; a weak D match, TRBD1 (5 bases). The V gene's germline CDR1 is SGHRS and CDR2 YFSETQ. The CDR3 consists of 14 residues. The germline V and J ends were trimmed by 5 bases and 0 bases, with 10 bases remaining between them.